The 23 T cell receptor beta chains below come from one sample, sequenced in a study of T cells in women clearing cervical HPV infection. Assay: immunoSEQ multiplex PCR; the TCRdb copy retains only in-frame clones and omits some. The table for this sample gives 22,000 or so clones. The sequencing sample was made of blood buffy coat. The source of these receptors is a woman between 18 and 69 years old with a cervical HPV16 infection that either progressed to CIN3+ or cleared (not recorded which).

A remark on this clone: The sequence runs out 3 residues before the end of the CDR3; the remainder is reconstructed from the germline J gene. This chain links TRBV29-1 with TRBJ1-2; no reliable D call. The CDR3 is 12 amino acids. The V end lost 3 bases, the J end lost 5 bases, and 10 bases lay between the germline ends. Germline CDR1 and CDR2: SQVTM and ANQGSEA. Partial CDR3 DNA: TGCAGCGTTGATGAGTTAGGGTATGGC. Translated: CSVDELGYG. Given in full, the CDR3 is CSVDELGYGYTF.

Concerning this clone itself: The sequenced fragment ends 3 residues before the CDR3 boundary, so the rest is inferred from the germline J gene. This rearrangement joins TRBV7-2 to TRBJ2-2, with TRBD1 matching 8 bases. V was clipped by 5 bases and J by 6 bases; unmatched bases: 5. This CDR3 is 14 amino acids long. CDR1 is SGHTA, CDR2 FQGNSA, per germline. The DNA read from the CDR3 is TGTGCCAGCAGCCAATGGACAGGGCCCGGGGAG. This translates into CASSQWTGPGE. The full-length CDR3 reads as CASSQWTGPGELFF.

Turning to this clone: The read ends 3 residues early relative to the CDR3; the germline J gene fills the gap. The genes are TRBV6-4 and TRBJ2-1; D might be TRBD2 (6 bases). The CDR3 extends over 12 amino acids. Trimming shortened V by 5 bases and J by 9 bases, and 11 bases separated the two germline ends. Germline CDR1 MRHNA, CDR2 SNTAGT. The CDR3 bases that were read are TGTGCCAGCAGTTTTAGCGGCCGTGAG. Protein product: CASSFSGRE. In full, the CDR3 is CASSFSGREQFF.

Worth noting for this clone: Coverage ceases 3 residues before the CDR3 finishes, and the germline J gene fills in the end. The V gene is TRBV5-1, the J gene TRBJ2-2; 8 positions match TRBD1. The germline CDR1 and CDR2 sequences are SGHRS and YFSETQ. V dropped 7 bases and J dropped 6; count of bases not matched to a gene: 8. The CDR3 totals 14 residues. CDR3 sequence reads: CASQTIQGAGELFF. The CDR3 DNA, read in part, is TGCGCCAGCCAGACTATACAGGGGGCCGGGGAG.

Worth noting for this clone: The CDR3 end falls 3 residues outside the read, so it is completed with the germline J gene. V gene TRBV5-1 combines with J gene TRBJ2-3; 9 nucleotides line up with TRBD1. After removal of 3 bases from V and 3 bases from J, the junction contained 8 bases not matched to a gene. The germline V gene has CDR1 SGHRS and CDR2 YFSETQ. The CDR3 extends over 16 amino acids. Incomplete CDR3 DNA: TGCGCCAGCAGCTCCCGGACAGGGGCCAAAACAGATACG. Amino acid sequence: CASSSRTGAKTDT. The entire CDR3 reads CASSSRTGAKTDTQYF.

Worth noting for this clone: The DNA ends 3 residues before the CDR3 does, and the rest of the CDR3 is filled in from the germline J gene. This rearrangement joins TRBV5-1 to TRBJ1-1; TRBD1 might be the D (6 bases). V was pared by 2 bases and J by 0 bases, with 14 bases between. The CDR3 extends over 16 amino acids. Germline V gives CDR1 SGHRS, CDR2 YFSETQ. CDR3 DNA (partial): TGCGCCAGCAGCTTCCGGACAGCGCTTATGAACACTGAA. Its protein is CASSFRTALMNTE. From start to end, the CDR3 is CASSFRTALMNTEAFF.

Details on this clone: Coverage ceases 3 residues before the CDR3 finishes, and the germline J gene fills in the end. The chain links TRBV28 to TRBJ1-3; a possible D gene is TRBD1 (6 bases). Germline V gene sequence: CDR1 MDHEN, CDR2 SYDVKM. This CDR3 region has 14 residues. Trimming shortened V by 5 bases and J by 5 bases, and 13 bases separated the two germline ends. CDR3 protein: CASSGGARRNTIYF. Incomplete CDR3 DNA: TGTGCCAGCAGTGGGGGGGCCCGCCGAAACACC. Using reference TRBV28 and TRBJ1-3 for the parts outside the CDR3, the full variable domain is DVKVTQSSRYLVKRTGEKVFLECVQDMDHENMFWYRQDPGLGLRLIYFSYDVKMKEKGDIPEGYSVSREKKERFSLILESASTNQTSMYLCASSGGARRNTIYFGEGSWLTVV.

This clone is classed as medium-sized by frequency. The DNA ends 3 residues before the CDR3 does, and the rest of the CDR3 is filled in from the germline J gene. The J gene is TRBJ2-6, the V gene TRBV5-1; D uncertain. The CDR3 totals 15 residues. Germline values: CDR1 SGHRS, CDR2 YFSETQ. Between the trimmed V and J ends, which lost 4 bases and 1 base, there was a span of 9 bases. The CDR3: CASSILESGANVLTF. The sequenced CDR3 bases are TGCGCCAGCAGCATCCTAGAGTCTGGGGCCAACGTC.

Concerning this clone itself: The read comes to an end 3 residues before the CDR3 does, leaving the germline J gene to fill in the end. The V call is TRBV7-9, the J call TRBJ1-1, with D possibly being TRBD1 (6 bases). Germline CDR1 reads SEHNR; CDR2 reads FQNEAQ (reference sequence). The CDR3 has 14 residues. Trimming cost V 3 bases and J 6 bases, with 14 bases left between them. The DNA read from the CDR3 is TGTGCCAGCAGCTTGACAGGTAAAGGCTCTGAA. Amino acid sequence: CASSLTGKGSE. The whole CDR3 protein reads CASSLTGKGSEAFF. The variable domain in full, completed from reference TRBV7-9 and TRBJ1-1, reads DTGVSQNPRHKITKRGQNVTFRCDPISEHNRLYWYRQTLGQGPEFLTYFQNEAQLEKSRLLSDRFSAERPKGSFSTLEIQRTEQGDSAMYLCASSLTGKGSEAFFGQGTRLTVV.

Of note for this clone: The read comes to an end 3 residues before the CDR3 does, leaving the germline J gene to fill in the end. The genes are TRBV5-1 and TRBJ1-5; perhaps TRBD1 as D (6 bases). Germline V CDR1 and CDR2: SGHRS, YFSETQ. Between the trimmed V and J ends, which lost 4 bases and 2 bases, there was a span of 13 bases. This CDR3 has 15 amino acids. CDR3 bases read: TGCGCCAGCAGCCCCCAGACAGGAGGCAATCAGCCC. It codes for CASSPQTGGNQP. The full CDR3 protein reads CASSPQTGGNQPQHF.

Remarks on this clone: The read comes to an end 3 residues before the CDR3 does, leaving the germline J gene to fill in the end. This chain joins TRBV19 and TRBJ2-1; 10 positions agree with TRBD1. The CDR3 extends over 14 amino acids. Germline V gene sequence: CDR1 LNHDA, CDR2 SQIVND (reference sequence). V was clipped by 8 bases and J by 7 bases; unmatched bases: 8. The covered CDR3 bases are TGTGCCAGTGGTGAGGGGACAGGGGCGAATGAG. Translation: CASGEGTGANE. The whole CDR3 protein reads CASGEGTGANEQFF. The full variable domain, its missing parts supplied by reference TRBV19 and TRBJ2-1, is DGGITQSPKYLFRKEGQNVTLSCEQNLNHDAMYWYRQDPGQGLRLIYYSQIVNDFQKGDIAEGYSVSREKKESFPLTVTSAQKNPTAFYLCASGEGTGANEQFFGPGTRLTVL.

The DNA read from the CDR3 is TGCGCCAGCAGCCCGGGGGGGACAGGGCTTAGCAATCAGCCG. It specifies CASSPGGTGLSNQP. The CDR3, in full, reads CASSPGGTGLSNQPQYF. The rearrangement joins TRBV5-1 to TRBJ2-3; tentative D call: TRBD1 (9 bases). The read falls 3 residues short of the CDR3 end, and the missing part is taken from the germline J gene. This CDR3 comprises 17 residues. Germline lookup yields CDR1 SGHRS and CDR2 YFSETQ.

As for this clone: The CDR3 is cut off 3 residues early in the read; its end comes from the germline J gene. This chain joins TRBV2 and TRBJ2-6; D is uncertain. This CDR3 spans 14 amino acids. Per germline, CDR1 SNHLY and CDR2 FYNNEI. Trimming took 4 bases from V and 2 from J, leaving 6 bases between them. The CDR3 sequence is CASSAEAGANVLTF. The sequenced CDR3 bases are TGTGCCAGCAGTGCAGAGGCTGGGGCCAACGTC.

As to this clone: The read ends 3 residues shy of where the CDR3 ends; the end is completed using the germline J gene. The J gene is TRBJ2-5, the V gene TRBV4-1; D is undetermined. The ends were cut back, 2 bases at V and 2 bases at J, with 15 bases in the middle. The CDR3 totals 16 residues. Germline CDR1 reads MGHRA; CDR2 reads YSYEKL. The part of the CDR3 DNA that was read is TGCGCCAGCAGCCAAATAAAGCGCGGTTTACAAGAGACC. Its translation: CASSQIKRGLQET. The CDR3 reads in full as CASSQIKRGLQETQYF.

In regard to this clone: Read sequence stops 3 residues before the CDR3 end, and the germline J gene provides the missing end. J is TRBJ2-2 and V is TRBV2, with D perhaps TRBD1 or TRBD2 (5 bases each). CDR3 length: 17 residues. Germline-derived CDR1 and CDR2 are SNHLY and FYNNEI. CDR3 bases read: TGTGCCAGCAGCAAAAGGGCAGGGAGCTTTACTAATGAAAAG. Protein: CASSKRAGSFTNEK. The full CDR3 protein is CASSKRAGSFTNEKLFF.

A remark on this clone: Coverage ceases 3 residues before the CDR3 finishes, and the germline J gene fills in the end. This sequence joins TRBV6-2 or TRBV6-3 and TRBJ2-1, with 7 bases matching TRBD2. Germline CDR1 reads MNHEY; CDR2 reads SVGEGT. The CDR3 length is 16 residues. V shed 5 bases and J 7 bases; nucleotides not matched to a gene: 14. The CDR3 DNA, read in part, is TGTGCCAGCAGTGGAAGCGGGGATGGGGACTGGAATGAG. Its translation is CASSGSGDGDWNE. In full, the CDR3 reads CASSGSGDGDWNEQFF.

With regard to this clone: Compared with germline, one end of the junction differs, possibly owing to a read error. The read is 3 residues too short to cover the CDR3 end, so that end is filled in from the germline J gene. The chain has TRBV7-7 and TRBJ2-3; perhaps TRBD2 as D (5 bases). Per the germline V gene, CDR1 is SSHAT and CDR2 is FNYEAQ (reference sequence). The CDR3 runs 13 residues. The CDR3 DNA, read in part, is TGTGCTAGCAGCTTAGCGCAGACAGATACG. Its translation is CASSLAQTDT. The whole CDR3 sequence is CASSLAQTDTQYF.

Partial CDR3 DNA: TGCGCCAGCAGCTTGGTGGCTAGCCAAGAGACA. This gives the protein CASSLVASQET. The CDR3 in its entirety is CASSLVASQETAFF. The genes are TRBV5-1 and TRBJ1-1; no definite D call. The read terminates 3 residues before the CDR3 end, so the remaining end is supplied by the germline J gene. CDR1 and CDR2 (germline): SGHRS, YFSETQ. The CDR3 is made up of 14 amino acids.

About this clone: The CDR3 end lies 3 residues beyond the end of the read and is filled in from the germline J gene. This rearrangement joins TRBV11-2 to TRBJ1-1; TRBD1 agrees at 7 bases. V lost 0 bases, J lost 1 base, and 2 bases stayed unmatched. Germline assignment: CDR1 SGHAT and CDR2 FQNNGV. The CDR3 contains 15 residues. CDR3 amino acids: CASSLEGQSNTEAFF. Incomplete CDR3 DNA: TGTGCCAGCAGCTTAGAGGGACAGTCGAACACTGAA.

With respect to this clone: From the germline J gene comes the end of the CDR3, since the read stops 3 residues before it. This chain links TRBV30 with TRBJ2-7; the D is unclear. The CDR3 length is 14 residues. Looked up from germline, CDR1 is GTSNPN and CDR2 is SVGIG (reference sequence). The V end lost 4 bases, the J end lost 2 bases, and 15 bases lay between the germline ends. The DNA read from the CDR3 is TGTGCCTGGAATCTTCTACCAGGTACCTACGAG. Amino acid sequence: CAWNLLPGTYE. The whole CDR3 sequence reads CAWNLLPGTYEQYF.

To note about this clone: The read ends 3 residues before the CDR3 terminus; that terminus is restored from the germline J gene. This chain connects TRBV18 to TRBJ2-5; D is possibly TRBD1 (5 bases). The CDR3 sequence is 14 residues long. V lost 3 bases to trimming and J lost 5 bases, with 13 bases between them. Germline V lookup: CDR1 KGHSH, CDR2 LQKENI. CDR3 bases read: TGTGCCAGCTCACCGGCAGGGTGGAAGGAGACC. Translated, it gives CASSPAGWKET. The full CDR3 protein is CASSPAGWKETQYF.

For this clone: The read ends 3 residues early relative to the CDR3; the germline J gene fills the gap. This rearrangement joins TRBV10-3 to TRBJ2-5; tentatively, D is TRBD2 (6 bases). CDR1 is ENHRY and CDR2 is SYGVKD in the germline V gene. V lost 8 bases to trimming and J lost 3 bases, with 10 bases between them. This CDR3 contains 12 residues. The CDR3 DNA, read in part, is TGTGCCATCGGGACGGGGGAAGAGACC. Encoded protein: CAIGTGEET. The full CDR3 protein is CAIGTGEETQYF.

For this clone: The CDR3 extends 3 residues past the end of the read, so its final part is completed from the germline J gene. The chain recombines TRBV2 with TRBJ2-5, with D perhaps TRBD2 (6 bases). V lost 6 bases and J lost 2, with 16 bases in between. The CDR3 loop spans 15 amino acids. Germline-derived CDR1 and CDR2 are SNHLY and FYNNEI. CDR3 loop: CASRTGDLRQETQYF. The sequenced part of the CDR3 DNA is TGTGCCAGCAGGACGGGGGATTTGAGACAAGAGACC.